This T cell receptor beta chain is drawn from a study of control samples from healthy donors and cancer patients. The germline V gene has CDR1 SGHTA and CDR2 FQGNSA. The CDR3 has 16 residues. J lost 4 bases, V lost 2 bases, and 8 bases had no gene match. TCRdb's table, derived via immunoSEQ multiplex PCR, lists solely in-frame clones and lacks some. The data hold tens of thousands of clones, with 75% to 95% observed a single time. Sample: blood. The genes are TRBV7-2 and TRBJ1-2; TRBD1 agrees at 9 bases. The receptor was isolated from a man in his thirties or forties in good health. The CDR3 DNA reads TGTGCCAGCAGCTTATTGGCTGCGGACAGGGGCTATGGCTACACCTTC. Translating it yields CASSLLAADRGYGYTF.